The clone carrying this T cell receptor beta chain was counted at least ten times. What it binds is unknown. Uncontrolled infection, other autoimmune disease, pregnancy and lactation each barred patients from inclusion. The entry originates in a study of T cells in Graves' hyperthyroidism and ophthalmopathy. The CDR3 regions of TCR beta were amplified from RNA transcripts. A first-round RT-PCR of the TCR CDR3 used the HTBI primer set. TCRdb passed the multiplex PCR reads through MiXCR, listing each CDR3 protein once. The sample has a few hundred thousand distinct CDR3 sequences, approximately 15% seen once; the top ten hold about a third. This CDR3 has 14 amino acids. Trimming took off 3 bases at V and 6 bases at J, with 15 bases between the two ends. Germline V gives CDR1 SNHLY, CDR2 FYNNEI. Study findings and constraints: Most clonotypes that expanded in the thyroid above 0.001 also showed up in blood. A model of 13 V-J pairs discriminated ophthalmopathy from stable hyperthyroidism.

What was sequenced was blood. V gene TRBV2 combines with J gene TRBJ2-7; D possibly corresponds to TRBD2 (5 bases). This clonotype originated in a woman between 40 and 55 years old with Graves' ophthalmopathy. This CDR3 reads CASSETRRVSEQYF. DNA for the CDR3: TGTGCCAGCAGTGAGACAAGGCGGGTATCCGAGCAGTACTTC.